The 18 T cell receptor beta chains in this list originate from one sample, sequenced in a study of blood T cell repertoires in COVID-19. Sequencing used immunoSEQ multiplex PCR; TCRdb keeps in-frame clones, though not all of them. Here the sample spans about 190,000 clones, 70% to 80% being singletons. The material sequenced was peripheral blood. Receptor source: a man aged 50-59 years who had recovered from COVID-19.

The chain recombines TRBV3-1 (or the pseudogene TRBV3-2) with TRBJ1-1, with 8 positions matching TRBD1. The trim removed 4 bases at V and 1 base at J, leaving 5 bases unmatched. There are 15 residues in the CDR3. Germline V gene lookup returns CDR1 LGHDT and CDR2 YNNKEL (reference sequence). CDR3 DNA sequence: TGTGCCAGCAGCCCACACAGGGGGGGGAACACTGAAGCTTTCTTT. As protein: CASSPHRGGNTEAFF.

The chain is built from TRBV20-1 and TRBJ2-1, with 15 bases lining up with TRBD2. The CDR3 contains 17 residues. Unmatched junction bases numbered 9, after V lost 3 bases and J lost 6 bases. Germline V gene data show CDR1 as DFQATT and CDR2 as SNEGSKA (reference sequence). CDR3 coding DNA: TGCAGTGCTAGTTGGACTAGCGGGAGGGCCTATCGCAATGAGCAGTTCTTC. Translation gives CSASWTSGRAYRNEQFF.

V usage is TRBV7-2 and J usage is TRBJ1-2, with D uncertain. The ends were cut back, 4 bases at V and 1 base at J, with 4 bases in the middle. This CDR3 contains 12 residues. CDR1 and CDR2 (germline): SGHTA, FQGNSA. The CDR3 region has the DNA TGTGCCAGCAGCTCAAATAACTATGGCTACACCTTC. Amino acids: CASSSNNYGYTF.

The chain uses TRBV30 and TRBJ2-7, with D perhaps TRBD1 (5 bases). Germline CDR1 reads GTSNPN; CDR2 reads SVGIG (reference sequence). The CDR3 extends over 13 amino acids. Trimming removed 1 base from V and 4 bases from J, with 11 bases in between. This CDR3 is CAWSGTDMYEQYF. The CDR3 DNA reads TGTGCCTGGAGTGGAACGGACATGTACGAGCAGTACTTC.

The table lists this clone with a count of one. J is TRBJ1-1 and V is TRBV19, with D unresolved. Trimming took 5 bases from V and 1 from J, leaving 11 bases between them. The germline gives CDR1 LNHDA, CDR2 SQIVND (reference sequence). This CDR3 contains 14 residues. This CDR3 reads CASSHLGGNTEAFF. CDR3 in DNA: TGTGCCAGTAGTCACCTCGGAGGGAACACTGAAGCTTTCTTT. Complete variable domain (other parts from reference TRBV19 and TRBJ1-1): DGGITQSPKYLFRKEGQNVTLSCEQNLNHDAMYWYRQDPGQGLRLIYYSQIVNDFQKGDIAEGYSVSREKKESFPLTVTSAQKNPTAFYLCASSHLGGNTEAFFGQGTRLTVV.

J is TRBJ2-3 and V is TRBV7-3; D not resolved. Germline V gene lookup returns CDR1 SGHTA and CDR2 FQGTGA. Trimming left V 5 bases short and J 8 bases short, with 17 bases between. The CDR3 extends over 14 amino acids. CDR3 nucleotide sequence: TGTGCCAGCAGCCCATCCGGCGGTCTGGTTACGCAGTATTTT. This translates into CASSPSGGLVTQYF. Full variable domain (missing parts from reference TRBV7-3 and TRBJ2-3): GAGVSQTPSNKVTEKGKYVELRCDPISGHTALYWYRQSLGQGPEFLIYFQGTGAADDSGLPNDRFFAVRPEGSVSTLKIQRTERGDSAVYLCASSPSGGLVTQYFGPGTRLTVL.

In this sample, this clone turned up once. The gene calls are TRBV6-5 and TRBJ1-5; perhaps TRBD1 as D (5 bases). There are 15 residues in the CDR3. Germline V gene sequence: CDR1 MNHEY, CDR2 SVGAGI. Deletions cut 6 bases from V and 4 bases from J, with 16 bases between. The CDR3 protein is CASRVVGATNQPQHF. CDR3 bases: TGTGCCAGCAGGGTAGTAGGGGCGACAAATCAGCCCCAGCATTTT.

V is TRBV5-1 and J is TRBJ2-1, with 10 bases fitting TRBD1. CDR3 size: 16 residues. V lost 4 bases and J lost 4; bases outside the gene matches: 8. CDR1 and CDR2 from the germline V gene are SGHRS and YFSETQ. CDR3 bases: TGCGCCAGCAGCCCCCCGGGACAGGGGAGTTACAATGAGCAGTTCTTC. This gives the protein CASSPPGQGSYNEQFF.

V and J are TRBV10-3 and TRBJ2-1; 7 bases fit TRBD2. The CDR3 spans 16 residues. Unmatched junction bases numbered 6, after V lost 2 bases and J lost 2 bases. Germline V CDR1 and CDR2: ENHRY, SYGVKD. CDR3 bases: TGTGCCATCAGTGAGCCGGGCGGGAGCCCCTACAATGAGCAGTTCTTC. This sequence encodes CAISEPGGSPYNEQFF.

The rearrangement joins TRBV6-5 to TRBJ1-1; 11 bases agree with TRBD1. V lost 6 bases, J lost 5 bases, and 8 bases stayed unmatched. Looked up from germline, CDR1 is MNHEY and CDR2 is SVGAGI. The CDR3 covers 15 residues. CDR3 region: CASRIPGQGETEAFF. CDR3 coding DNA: TGTGCCAGCAGGATACCGGGACAGGGGGAAACTGAAGCTTTCTTT.

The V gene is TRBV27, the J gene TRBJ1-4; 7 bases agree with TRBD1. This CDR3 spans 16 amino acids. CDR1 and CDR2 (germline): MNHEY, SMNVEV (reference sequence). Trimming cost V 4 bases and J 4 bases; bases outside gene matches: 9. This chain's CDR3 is CASSSIYRGGNEKLFF. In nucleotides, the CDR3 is TGTGCCAGCAGTTCGATTTACAGGGGAGGTAATGAAAAACTGTTTTTT.

The CDR3 nucleotides read TGCGCCAGCAGCTTGGATGGCAGATACAATCAGCCCCAGCATTTT. Amino acid sequence: CASSLDGRYNQPQHF. The V gene is TRBV5-1, the J gene TRBJ1-5, with D hard to call. Germline V gene sequence: CDR1 SGHRS, CDR2 YFSETQ. The ends were cut back, 0 bases at V and 3 bases at J, with 10 bases in the middle. This CDR3 comprises 15 residues.

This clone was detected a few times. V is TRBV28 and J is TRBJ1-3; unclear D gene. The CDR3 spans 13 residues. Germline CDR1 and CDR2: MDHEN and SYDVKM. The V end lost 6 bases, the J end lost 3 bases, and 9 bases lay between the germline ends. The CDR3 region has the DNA TGTGCCAGCAGATCTTATAATGGAAACACCATATATTTT. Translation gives CASRSYNGNTIYF. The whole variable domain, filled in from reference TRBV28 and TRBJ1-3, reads DVKVTQSSRYLVKRTGEKVFLECVQDMDHENMFWYRQDPGLGLRLIYFSYDVKMKEKGDIPEGYSVSREKKERFSLILESASTNQTSMYLCASRSYNGNTIYFGEGSWLTVV.

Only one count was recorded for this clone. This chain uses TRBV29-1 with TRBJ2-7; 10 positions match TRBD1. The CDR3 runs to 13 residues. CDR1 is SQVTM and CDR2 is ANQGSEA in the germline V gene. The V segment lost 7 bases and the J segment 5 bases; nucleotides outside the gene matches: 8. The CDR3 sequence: CSAVGQGTNEQYF. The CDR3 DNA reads TGCAGCGCCGTGGGACAGGGGACGAACGAGCAGTACTTC.

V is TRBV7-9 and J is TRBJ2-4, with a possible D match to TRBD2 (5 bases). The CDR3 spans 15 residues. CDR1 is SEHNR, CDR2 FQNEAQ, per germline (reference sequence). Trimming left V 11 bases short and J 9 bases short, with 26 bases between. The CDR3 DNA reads TGTGCCCTCAGCTTAGGCGGACTCAGCGGAGGCATTCAGTACTTC. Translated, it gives CALSLGGLSGGIQYF. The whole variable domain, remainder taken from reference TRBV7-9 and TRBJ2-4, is DTGVSQNPRHKITKRGQNVTFRCDPISEHNRLYWYRQTLGQGPEFLTYFQNEAQLEKSRLLSDRFSAERPKGSFSTLEIQRTEQGDSAMYLCALSLGGLSGGIQYFGAGTRLSVL.

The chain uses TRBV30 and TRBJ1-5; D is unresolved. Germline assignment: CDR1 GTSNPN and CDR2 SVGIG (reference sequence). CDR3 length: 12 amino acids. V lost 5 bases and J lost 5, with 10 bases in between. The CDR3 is CAWSYGYQPQHF. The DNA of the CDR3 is TGTGCCTGGTCTTACGGTTATCAGCCCCAGCATTTT.

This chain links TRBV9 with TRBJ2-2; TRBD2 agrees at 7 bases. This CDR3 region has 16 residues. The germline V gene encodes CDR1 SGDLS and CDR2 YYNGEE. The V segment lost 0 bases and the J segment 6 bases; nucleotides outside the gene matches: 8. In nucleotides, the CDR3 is TGTGCCAGCAGCGTAGCGGGAGGTAGCACGTCCGGGGAGCTGTTTTTT. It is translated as CASSVAGGSTSGELFF.

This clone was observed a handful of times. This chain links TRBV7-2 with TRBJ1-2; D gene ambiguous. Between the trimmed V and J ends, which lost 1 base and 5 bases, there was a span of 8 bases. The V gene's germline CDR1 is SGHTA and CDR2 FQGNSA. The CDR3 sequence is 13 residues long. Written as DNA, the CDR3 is TGTGCCAGCAGCTTAGACCACAATTATGGCTACACCTTC. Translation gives CASSLDHNYGYTF.